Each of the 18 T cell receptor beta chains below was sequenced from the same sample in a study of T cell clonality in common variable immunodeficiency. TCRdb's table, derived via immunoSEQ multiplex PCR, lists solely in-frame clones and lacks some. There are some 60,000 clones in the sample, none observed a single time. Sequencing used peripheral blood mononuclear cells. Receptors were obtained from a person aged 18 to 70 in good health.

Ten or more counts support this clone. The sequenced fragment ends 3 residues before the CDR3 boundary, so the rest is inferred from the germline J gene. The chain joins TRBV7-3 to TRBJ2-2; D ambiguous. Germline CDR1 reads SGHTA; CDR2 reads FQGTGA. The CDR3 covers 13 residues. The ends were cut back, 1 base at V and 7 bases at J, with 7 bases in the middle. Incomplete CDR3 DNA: TGTGCCAGCAGCTTAAGCACGGGCGGGGAG. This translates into CASSLSTGGE. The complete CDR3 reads CASSLSTGGELFF.

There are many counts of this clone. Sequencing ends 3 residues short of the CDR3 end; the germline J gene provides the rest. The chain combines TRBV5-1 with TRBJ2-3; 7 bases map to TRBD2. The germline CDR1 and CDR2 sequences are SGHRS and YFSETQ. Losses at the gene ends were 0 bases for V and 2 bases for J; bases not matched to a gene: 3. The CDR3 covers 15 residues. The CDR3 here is CASSLGGGPTDTQYF. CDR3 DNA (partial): TGCGCCAGCAGCTTGGGGGGGGGACCCACAGATACG.

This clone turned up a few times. The CDR3 bases that were read are TGCGCCAGCAGGGGACTACCGGATTCCTACGAG. It yields the protein CASRGLPDSYE. The full CDR3 reads CASRGLPDSYEQYF. The chain recombines TRBV10-2 with TRBJ2-7, with 7 nucleotides matching TRBD2. The read finishes 3 residues shy of the CDR3 end, and the germline J gene is used to complete it. Trimming at V came to 6 bases and at J to 1 base, leaving 6 bases not matched to a gene. Germline-derived CDR1 and CDR2 are WSHSY and SAAADI. The CDR3 has 14 amino acids.

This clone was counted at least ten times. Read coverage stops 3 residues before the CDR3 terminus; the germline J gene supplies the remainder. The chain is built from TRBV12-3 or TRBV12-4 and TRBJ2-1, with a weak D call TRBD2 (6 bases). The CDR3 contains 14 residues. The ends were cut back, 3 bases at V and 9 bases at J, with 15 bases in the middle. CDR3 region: CASSLLVAESEQFF. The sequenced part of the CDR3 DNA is TGTGCCAGCAGTTTGTTGGTAGCGGAGTCTGAG.

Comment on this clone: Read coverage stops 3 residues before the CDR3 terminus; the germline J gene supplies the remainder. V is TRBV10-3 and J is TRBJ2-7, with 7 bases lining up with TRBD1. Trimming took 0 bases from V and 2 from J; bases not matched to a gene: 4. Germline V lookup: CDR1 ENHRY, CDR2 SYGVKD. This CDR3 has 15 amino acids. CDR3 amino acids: CAISESGGPAYEQYF. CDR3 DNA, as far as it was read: TGTGCCATCAGTGAGTCAGGGGGCCCTGCCTACGAG.

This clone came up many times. The CDR3 is CASSLAQNTGELFF. CDR3 DNA, as far as it was read: TGTGCCAGCAGCTTAGCCCAGAACACCGGGGAG. The V call is TRBV11-3, the J call TRBJ2-2; D call uncertain. The read finishes 3 residues shy of the CDR3 end, and the germline J gene is used to complete it. The CDR3 extends over 14 amino acids. Germline V CDR1 and CDR2: SGHNT, YENEEA. The V and J ends lost 1 base and 1 base respectively, with 4 bases between them. Full variable domain (remainder filled in from reference TRBV11-3 and TRBJ2-2): EAGVVQSPRYKIIEKKQPVAFWCNPISGHNTLYWYLQNLGQGPELLIRYENEEAVDDSQLPKDRFSAERLKGVDSTLKIQPAELGDSAVYLCASSLAQNTGELFFGEGSRLTVL.

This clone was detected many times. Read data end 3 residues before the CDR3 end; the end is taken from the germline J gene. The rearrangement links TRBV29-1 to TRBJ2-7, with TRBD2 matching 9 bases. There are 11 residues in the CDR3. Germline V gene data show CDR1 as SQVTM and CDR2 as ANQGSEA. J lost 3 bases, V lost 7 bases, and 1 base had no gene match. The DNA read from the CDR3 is TGCAGCGGGCGGGAGGGCTACGAG. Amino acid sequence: CSGREGYE. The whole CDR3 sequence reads CSGREGYEQYF.

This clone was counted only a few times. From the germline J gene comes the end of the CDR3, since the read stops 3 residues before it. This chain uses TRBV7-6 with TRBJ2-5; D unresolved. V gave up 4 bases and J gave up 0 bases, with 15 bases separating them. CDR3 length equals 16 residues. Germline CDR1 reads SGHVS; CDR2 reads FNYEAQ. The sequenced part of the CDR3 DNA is TGTGCCAGCAGCTCAAGCCCCCCGCCGTACCAAGAGACC. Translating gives CASSSSPPPYQET. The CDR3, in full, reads CASSSSPPPYQETQYF.

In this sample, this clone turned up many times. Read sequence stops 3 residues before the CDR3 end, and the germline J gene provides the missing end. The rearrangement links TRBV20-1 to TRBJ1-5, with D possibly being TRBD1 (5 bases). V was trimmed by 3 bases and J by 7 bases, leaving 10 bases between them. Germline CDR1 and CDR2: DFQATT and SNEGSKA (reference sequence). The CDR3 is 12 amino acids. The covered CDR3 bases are TGCAGTGCTAGTCAGGGTGGACAGCCC. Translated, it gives CSASQGGQP. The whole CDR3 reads CSASQGGQPQHF.

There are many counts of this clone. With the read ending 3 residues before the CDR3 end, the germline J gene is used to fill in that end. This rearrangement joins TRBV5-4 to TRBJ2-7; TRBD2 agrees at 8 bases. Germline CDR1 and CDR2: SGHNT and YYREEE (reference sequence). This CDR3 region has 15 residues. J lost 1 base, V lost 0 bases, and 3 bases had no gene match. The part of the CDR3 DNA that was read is TGTGCCAGCAGCTTGGCCGGCGGGAGGTCCTACGAG. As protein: CASSLAGGRSYE. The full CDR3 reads CASSLAGGRSYEQYF.

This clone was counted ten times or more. The part of the CDR3 DNA that was read is TGCGCAAGTGGAGAGGGGGCCACCGGGGAG. It translates to CASGEGATGE. The whole CDR3 protein reads CASGEGATGELFF. The V and J genes are TRBV10-1 and TRBJ2-2; 7 bases map to TRBD1. Read data end 3 residues before the CDR3 end; the end is taken from the germline J gene. The length of the CDR3 is 13 residues. Looked up from germline, CDR1 is WNHNN and CDR2 is SYGVQD (reference sequence).

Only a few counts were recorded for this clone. CDR3 DNA (partial): TGTGCCACCGGGACCCGACTAGACTACAATGAG. Protein: CATGTRLDYNE. The full CDR3 reads CATGTRLDYNEQFF. The V gene is TRBV6-2 or TRBV6-3, the J gene TRBJ2-1; weak D call: TRBD2 (6 bases). The read comes to an end 3 residues before the CDR3 does, leaving the germline J gene to fill in the end. Germline CDR1 is MNHEY and CDR2 is SVGEGT. The CDR3 loop spans 14 amino acids. The ends were cut back, 10 bases at V and 3 bases at J, with 16 bases in the middle.

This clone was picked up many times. The CDR3 reads CASSLTGGFGSNEQFF. The CDR3 DNA, read in part, is TGTGCCAGCAGCTTAACGGGGGGGTTTGGGAGCAATGAG. The genes are TRBV7-3 and TRBJ2-1; 7 bases align to TRBD2. The read ends 3 residues before the CDR3 terminus; that terminus is restored from the germline J gene. The J segment lost 6 bases and the V segment lost 0 bases, leaving 8 bases of the junction unmatched. The CDR3 spans 16 residues. Germline values: CDR1 SGHTA, CDR2 FQGTGA.

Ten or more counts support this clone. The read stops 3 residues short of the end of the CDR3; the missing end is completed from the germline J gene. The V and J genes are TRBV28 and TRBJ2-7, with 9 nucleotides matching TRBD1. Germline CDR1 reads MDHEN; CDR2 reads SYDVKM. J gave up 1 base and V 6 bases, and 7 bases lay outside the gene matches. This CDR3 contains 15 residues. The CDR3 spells CASRLPGQGSYEQYF. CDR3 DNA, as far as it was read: TGTGCCAGCAGGCTTCCGGGACAGGGATCCTACGAG.

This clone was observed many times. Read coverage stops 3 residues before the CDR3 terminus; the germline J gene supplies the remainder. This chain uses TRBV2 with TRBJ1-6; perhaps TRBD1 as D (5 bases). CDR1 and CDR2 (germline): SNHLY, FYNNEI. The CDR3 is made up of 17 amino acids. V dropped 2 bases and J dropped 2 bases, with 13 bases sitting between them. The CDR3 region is CASSEPGGTTYNSPLHF. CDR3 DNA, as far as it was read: TGTGCCAGCAGTGAACCAGGAGGGACTACCTATAATTCACCC.

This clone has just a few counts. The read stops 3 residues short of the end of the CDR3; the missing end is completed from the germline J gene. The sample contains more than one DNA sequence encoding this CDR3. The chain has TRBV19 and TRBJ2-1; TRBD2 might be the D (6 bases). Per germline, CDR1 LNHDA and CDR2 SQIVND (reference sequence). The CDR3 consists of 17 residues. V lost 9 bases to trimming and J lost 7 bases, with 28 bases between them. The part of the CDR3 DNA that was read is TGTGCCAGCAGCCGCCGACTAGGACTGGCGGCGTATAATGAG. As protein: CASSRRLGLAAYNE. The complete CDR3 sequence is CASSRRLGLAAYNEQFF.

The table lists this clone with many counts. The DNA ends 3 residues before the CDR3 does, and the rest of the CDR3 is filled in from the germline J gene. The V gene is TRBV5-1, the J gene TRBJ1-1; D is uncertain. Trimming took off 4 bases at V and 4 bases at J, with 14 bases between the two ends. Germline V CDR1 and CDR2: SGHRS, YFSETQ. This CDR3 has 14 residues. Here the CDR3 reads CASSPEYGATEAFF. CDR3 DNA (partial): TGCGCCAGCAGCCCCGAATACGGTGCCACTGAA.

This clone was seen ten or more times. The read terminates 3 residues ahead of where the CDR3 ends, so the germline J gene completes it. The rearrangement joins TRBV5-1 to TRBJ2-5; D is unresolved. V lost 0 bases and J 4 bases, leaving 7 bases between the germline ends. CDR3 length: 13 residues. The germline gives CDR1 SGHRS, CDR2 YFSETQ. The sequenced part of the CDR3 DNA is TGCGCCAGCAGCTTGGATGGGCGAGAGACC. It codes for CASSLDGRET. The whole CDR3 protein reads CASSLDGRETQYF.